This T cell receptor beta chain was recovered during a study of T cell repertoires in cytomegalovirus infection. Study background: Both recently identified HLA-C-restricted and well-studied HLA-B-restricted CMV epitopes were used in the study. It can be stated that public TCR beta signatures indicated CMV infection as well as a matching HLA type.

This clonotype was counted only a few times. What it recognizes is unknown. TCRdb passed the reads through MiXCR, listing each CDR3 protein once. The sample records over 250,000 distinct CDR3 sequences, around 20% being singletons. Study-level results: Across the ex vivo response, the dominant clonotypes were HLA-C-restricted CMV-specific TCR beta clonotypes. Totalled public TCR beta family frequency picked out people who carried CMV plus the relevant HLA.

The sequencing used cultured PBMCs, collected from culture after CMV antigen stimulation. The receptor's source is a human donor in good health (CMV status not recorded). Some clones in this sample may be carry-over from other donors' samples.

The CDR3 region is CASIWTGGISEAFF. The CDR3 region has the DNA TGTGCCAGCATCTGGACAGGGGGAATAAGTGAAGCTTTCTTT. The rearrangement joins TRBV12-3 or TRBV12-4 to TRBJ1-1; 10 bases map to TRBD1. This CDR3 is 14 amino acids long. V was clipped by 7 bases and J by 7 bases; unmatched bases: 9.